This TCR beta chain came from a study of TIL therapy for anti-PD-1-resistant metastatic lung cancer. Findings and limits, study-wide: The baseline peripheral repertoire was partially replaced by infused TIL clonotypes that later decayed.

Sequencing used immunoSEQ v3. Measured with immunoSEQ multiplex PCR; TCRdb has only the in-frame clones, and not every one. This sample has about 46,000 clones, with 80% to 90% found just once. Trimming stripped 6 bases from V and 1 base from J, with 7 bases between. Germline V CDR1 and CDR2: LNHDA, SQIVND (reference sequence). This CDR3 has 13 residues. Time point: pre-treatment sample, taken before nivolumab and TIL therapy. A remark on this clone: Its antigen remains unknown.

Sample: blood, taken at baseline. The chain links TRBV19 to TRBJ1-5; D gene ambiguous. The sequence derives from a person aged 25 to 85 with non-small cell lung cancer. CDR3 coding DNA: TGTGCCAGTAGCCTTGACAGCAATCAGCCCCAGCATTTT. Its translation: CASSLDSNQPQHF.